This T cell receptor beta chain was profiled in a study of blood T cell repertoires in COVID-19 (dated by TCRdb to 2018 to 2021). Concerning the study at large: Samples covering the acute and convalescent phases of COVID-19 were provided by collaborators in the United States, Italy and Spain. A de-identified subject ID, COVID-19 status, age in years and sex were almost always included in the sample metadata. Deeply sampled blood TCRbeta repertoires from subjects exposed to, actively infected with, or recovered from COVID-19 were included in the dataset. A freely available public database, intended as a resource for researchers studying the immune response to SARS-CoV-2, is where the repertoires were released. Where HLA class I and class II types were available, the types were taken from metadata supplied by the sample provider, not from assay-based typing. The prospective study material was composed of cDNA or gDNA derived from T cells, B-cell-depleted T cells, or PBMCs. Samples came from the ongoing ImmuneRACE study (first 160 participants) plus 1,254 subjects from 6 global collaborators.

Whole blood was collected in K2EDTA tubes by collaborating institutions according to the institutions' own protocols. For TCRbeta analysis, collaborator samples were shipped as frozen whole blood, as isolated PBMCs, or as DNA extracted from either sample type. Concerning this clone: The antigen it binds to is not known. No base quality information exists; no much larger clone differs at one position.

TCRbeta CDR3 regions were amplified from genomic DNA by means of the immunoSEQ Assay, a bias-controlled multiplex PCR. The original methods were these. Nucleated cell counts per sample were estimated from amplification of reference gene primers within the assay. To quantify the absolute abundance of each unique TCRbeta CDR3 rearrangement, sequence reads were collapsed and filtered. For each sample, productive Simpson clonality was calculated by taking the square root of Simpson's diversity index across productive rearrangements. TCRdb re-hosts the immuneACCESS table, in-frame sequences only. Its copies lack some clones; in the studies checked, an unresolved V gene accounts for under half of them, and the cause for the rest is not known. V and J calls and clone size are as listed in that table; D and trimming were resolved from the DNA. The sample table shows roughly 200,000 clones, and 85% to 90% are seen once. Jointly, the top ten make up approximately 8% of the sample.

Broader findings and caveats from the paper: The amount of clinical and demographic metadata varied by source and participant and was provided uncurated.

The sample comprised peripheral blood. The TCR sequence derives from a woman in her sixties with acute or convalescent COVID-19.

The CDR3 region: CASSYNPRGLPLHF. The DNA sequence is as follows: TGTGCCAGCAGTTACAACCCCAGGGGGCTACCCCTCCACTTT. The chain uses TRBV6-5 and TRBJ1-6; 8 of the junction bases match TRBD1. CDR1 MNHEY and CDR2 SVGAGI were looked up in the germline V gene. V ends up 2 bases short and J 12 bases short, with an unmatched junction base count of 6. Reading from cysteine to phenylalanine, the CDR3 counts 14 amino acids. Just CDR3 DNA is preserved here, 42 bases in frame from base 1.